Listed below are T cell receptor beta chains from one sample, sequenced in a study of cytomegalovirus exposure and HLA in healthy donors. The protocol was immunoSEQ multiplex PCR, while the TCRdb copy is restricted to in-frame clones and leaves out a portion. Among over 150,000 clones listed, approximately 87% were seen once. Sequenced sample: PBMCs. The receptors stem from a woman aged 25 to 45 in good health and CMV-seronegative. The CDR3 runs from the conserved cysteine through the conserved F or W. A D gene is named only where the DNA matches it firmly. The listing skips clone size in some rows; elsewhere it reads once, few, many or a size class.

clone_size	v_call	j_call	d_call	cdr3_nt	cdr3_aa
NA	TRBV4-1	TRBJ1-1	NA	TGCGCCAGCAGCCAAGATTCTTATCGGACACCTGAAGCTTTCTTT	CASSQDSYRTPEAFF
once	TRBV4-1	TRBJ2-2	TRBD1	TGCGCCAGCAGCCATCGACAGGGGAAGGACGGGGAGCTGTTTTTT	CASSHRQGKDGELFF
NA	TRBV7-2	TRBJ2-5	TRBD2	TGTGCCAGCAGCCCCCGGGCTAGCGGTCGTCAAGAGACCCAGTACTTC	CASSPRASGRQETQYF
NA	TRBV5-6	TRBJ1-2	NA	TGTGCCAGCAGCGACGGACAGTGGGGCTACACCTTC	CASSDGQWGYTF
NA	TRBV30	TRBJ2-1	NA	TGTGCCTGGAGTGTACCGGGGAATACTTACAATGAGCAGTTCTTC	CAWSVPGNTYNEQFF
NA	TRBV28	TRBJ2-7	TRBD2	TGTGCCAGCATGAGGTCTAGCGGGAAGGGCGAGCAGTACTTC	CASMRSSGKGEQYF
NA	TRBV1	TRBJ2-3	NA	TGCACCAACCGAACCGGGGGGGCTGAAGATACGCAGTATTTT	CTNRTGGAEDTQYF
NA	TRBV10-3	TRBJ1-2	TRBD1	TGTGCCATCAGTGAACAGGGGGACTATGGCTACACCTTC	CAISEQGDYGYTF
NA	TRBV19	TRBJ1-6	NA	TGTGCCAGTAGTATTGTTAGCTCCTATAATTCACCCCTCCACTTT	CASSIVSSYNSPLHF
NA	TRBV28	TRBJ2-6	NA	TGTGCCAGCAGTTTTGTATCTGGGGCCAACGTCCTGACTTTC	CASSFVSGANVLTF
NA	TRBV4-2	TRBJ2-7	NA	TGTGCCAGCAGCCCCCGTTTGACCTACGAGCAGTACTTC	CASSPRLTYEQYF
NA	TRBV28	TRBJ1-2	NA	TGTGCCAGCAGTCCCTCGACCGTCAGCTATGGCTACACCTTC	CASSPSTVSYGYTF
NA	TRBV6-5	TRBJ2-7	NA	TGTGCCACACGTGGGGTCTACGAGCAGTACTTC	CATRGVYEQYF
NA	TRBV28	TRBJ2-5	TRBD2	TGTGCCAGCAGTTTCATTAGCGGGGGGGCGGAGACCCAGTACTTC	CASSFISGGAETQYF
NA	TRBV12-5	TRBJ1-1	NA	TGTGCTAGTGCGCCCCGAGCGGGCACTGAAGCTTTCTTT	CASAPRAGTEAFF
NA	TRBV28	TRBJ2-3	NA	TGTGCCAGCAGTTTGGACCCCCAAGTCGCTAGCACAGATACGCAGTATTTT	CASSLDPQVASTDTQYF
NA	TRBV4-1	TRBJ1-1	NA	TGCGCCAGCAGCCGACAGACAGGACGGGACACTGAAGCTTTCTTT	CASSRQTGRDTEAFF
NA	TRBV1	TRBJ2-1	NA	TGCACCAGCAGCCAAGTAGCGGGGTACAATGAGCAGTTCTTC	CTSSQVAGYNEQFF
NA	TRBV15	TRBJ1-5	TRBD1	TGTGCCACCAGCAGAGGGACAGGGGGCAATCAGCCCCAGCATTTT	CATSRGTGGNQPQHF
NA	TRBV7-6	TRBJ1-4	TRBD1	TGTGCCAGCAGCTTAGCTCGGGCAAGGGGGCCGTATCCCGATGAAAAACTGTTTTTT	CASSLARARGPYPDEKLFF
NA	TRBV7-2	TRBJ2-5	TRBD2	TGTGCCAGCAGCTTCCCCTCTAGCGGCCAAGAGACCCAGTACTTC	CASSFPSSGQETQYF
NA	TRBV4-2	TRBJ2-7	TRBD2	TGTGCCAGCAGCCAGGACCCTAGCGGGGGGCCCTACGAGCAGTACTTC	CASSQDPSGGPYEQYF
NA	TRBV2	TRBJ2-1	TRBD1	TGTGCCGGAGGGTCATTACCGGGACAGGGGGCCTACAATGAGCAGTTCTTC	CAGGSLPGQGAYNEQFF
NA	TRBV6-6	TRBJ2-5	NA	TGTGCCAGCAGTTACTATGGAGGCCAAGAGACCCAGTACTTC	CASSYYGGQETQYF
few	TRBV2	TRBJ2-3	NA	TGTGCCAGCACTGGACTGTCTAGCACAGATACGCAGTATTTT	CASTGLSSTDTQYF
NA	TRBV7-3	TRBJ2-3	TRBD2	TGTGCCAGCAGCTTAAGGCCCCCGTGGCGGGAGGGCCCTGTTACGCAGTATTTT	CASSLRPPWREGPVTQYF
once	TRBV5-1	TRBJ2-7	NA	TGCGCCAGCAGCCCCGGGACGAATTCCTACGAGCAGTACTTC	CASSPGTNSYEQYF
NA	TRBV6-6	TRBJ1-1	NA	TGTGCCAGCAGTTGGACGGAAACCATCGAAGCTTTCTTT	CASSWTETIEAFF
NA	TRBV7-2	TRBJ1-4	NA	TGTGCCAGCAGCTTAAACCGGGACTTTAATGAAAAACTGTTTTTT	CASSLNRDFNEKLFF
NA	TRBV7-9	TRBJ1-1	NA	TGTGCCAGCAGCTCTGGACAGCGGAACACTGAAGCTTTCTTT	CASSSGQRNTEAFF
NA	TRBV6-5	TRBJ1-1	NA	TGTGCCAGCAGTTACGCAGGGTCTATTGAAGCTTTCTTT	CASSYAGSIEAFF
NA	TRBV7-7	TRBJ2-5	NA	TGTGCTAGCAGCTTAGGGTTAGGGGGGAGTCGTCAAGAGACCCAGTACTTC	CASSLGLGGSRQETQYF
NA	TRBV7-3	TRBJ1-6	NA	TGTGCCAGCAGCTTAGGGGTTAGGGGTTCACCCCTCCACTTT	CASSLGVRGSPLHF
NA	TRBV25-1	TRBJ1-2	NA	TGTGCCAGCAGTGGCCACATGCAGGGGACCGCCTATGGCTACACCTTC	CASSGHMQGTAYGYTF
NA	TRBV29-1	TRBJ1-2	NA	TGCAGCGCTTCTGGGACCGAGGGGCGCGGCTACACCTTC	CSASGTEGRGYTF
NA	TRBV9	TRBJ2-1	NA	TGTGCCAGCAACCAGCATCAGGGTGGATTAGACTACAATGAGCAGTTCTTC	CASNQHQGGLDYNEQFF
NA	TRBV10-3	TRBJ1-5	NA	TGTGCCATCAGTGCGTTGTCAGATAATCAGCCCCAGCATTTT	CAISALSDNQPQHF
NA	TRBV21-1	TRBJ2-2	NA	TGTGCCAGCAGCAAGTGCCGGGACATTCCGAACACCGGGGAGCTGTTTTTT	CASSKCRDIPNTGELFF
NA	TRBV14	TRBJ1-3	NA	TGTGCCAGCAGCCTCACAGACTCTGGAAACACCATATATTTT	CASSLTDSGNTIYF
NA	TRBV15	TRBJ1-5	NA	TGTGCCACCAGCAGTTGGGACTCCCTTAACAATCAGCCCCAGCATTTT	CATSSWDSLNNQPQHF
NA	TRBV9	TRBJ2-3	TRBD1	TGTGCCAGCAGCCAAGGACAGGGAGGCCCGGCAGATACGCAGTATTTT	CASSQGQGGPADTQYF
NA	TRBV18	TRBJ2-6	NA	TGTGCCAGCTCACCAGTGGAGGGGGCTGTGGCTGGGGCCAACGTCCTGACTTTC	CASSPVEGAVAGANVLTF
NA	TRBV7-6	TRBJ2-7	NA	TGTGCCAGCAGCGAAGACAGCCCCGGGCCCTACGAGCAGTACTTC	CASSEDSPGPYEQYF
once	TRBV28	TRBJ1-2	NA	TGTGCCAGCACCTGGGGGGAGGACTATGGCTACACCTTC	CASTWGEDYGYTF
NA	TRBV7-9	TRBJ1-1	NA	TGTGCCAGCAGCTTCACAGGGAGTGAAGCTTTCTTT	CASSFTGSEAFF
NA	TRBV5-6	TRBJ2-7	TRBD2	TGTGCCAGCAGCGGAGAGCGGGGGACCTCCTACGAGCAGTACTTC	CASSGERGTSYEQYF
NA	TRBV9	TRBJ1-1	NA	TGTGCCAGCAGCGTCATGGTGAACACTGAAGCTTTCTTT	CASSVMVNTEAFF
many	TRBV7-2	TRBJ2-5	TRBD1	TGTGCCAGCAGTCCGGACAGGGATGGGACCCAGTACTTC	CASSPDRDGTQYF
NA	TRBV4-3	TRBJ1-1	TRBD1	TGCGCCAGCAGCCATGGACAGGAGGACACTGAAGCTTTCTTT	CASSHGQEDTEAFF
NA	TRBV6-1	TRBJ2-7	TRBD1	TGTGCCAGCAGTACGACAGGGGGGATCTACGAGCAGTACTTC	CASSTTGGIYEQYF
NA	TRBV19	TRBJ1-2	NA	TGTGCCAGCTTTGGGGAGGGCTACACCTTC	CASFGEGYTF